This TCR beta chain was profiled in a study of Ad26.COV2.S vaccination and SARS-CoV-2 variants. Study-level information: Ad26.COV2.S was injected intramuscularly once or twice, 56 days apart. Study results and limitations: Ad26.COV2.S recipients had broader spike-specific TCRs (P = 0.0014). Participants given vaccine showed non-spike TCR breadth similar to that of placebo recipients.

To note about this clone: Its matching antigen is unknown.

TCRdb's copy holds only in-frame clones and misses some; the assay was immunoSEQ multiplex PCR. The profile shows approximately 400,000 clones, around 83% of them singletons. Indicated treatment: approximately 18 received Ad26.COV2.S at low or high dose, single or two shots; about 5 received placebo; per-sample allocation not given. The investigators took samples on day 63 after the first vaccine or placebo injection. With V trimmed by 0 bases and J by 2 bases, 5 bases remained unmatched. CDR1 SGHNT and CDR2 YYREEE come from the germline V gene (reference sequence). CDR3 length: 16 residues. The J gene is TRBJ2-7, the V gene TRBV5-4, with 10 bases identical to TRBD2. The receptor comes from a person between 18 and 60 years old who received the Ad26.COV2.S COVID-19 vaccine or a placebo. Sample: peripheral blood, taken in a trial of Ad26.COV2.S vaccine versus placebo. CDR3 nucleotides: TGTGCCAGCAGCTTGGTAACTAGCGGGGAAGCCTACGAGCAGTACTTC. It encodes CASSLVTSGEAYEQYF. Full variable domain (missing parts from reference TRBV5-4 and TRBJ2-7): ETGVTQSPTHLIKTRGQQVTLRCSSQSGHNTVSWYQQALGQGPQFIFQYYREEENGRGNFPPRFSGLQFPNYSSELNVNALELDDSALYLCASSLVTSGEAYEQYFGPGTRLTVT.